This T cell receptor beta chain came from a study of T cell responses to AZD1222 COVID-19 vaccine. Study-level findings and limits: With dominance at 160-218 and 743-854, vaccine-associated CD4 TCRs spanned spike. In all cases, repertoires were sampled only after the peak T cell response.

This CDR3 has 17 residues. Trimming took 0 bases from V and 4 from J; bases not matched to a gene: 9. CDR1 is MNHEY, CDR2 SMNVEV, per germline (reference sequence). In the case of this clone: Its antigen remains unidentified.

The protocol was immunoSEQ multiplex PCR, while the TCRdb copy is restricted to in-frame clones and leaves out a portion. The profile shows roughly 140,000 clones, approximately 88% of them singletons. This TCR was sampled from an adult in good health. This rearrangement joins TRBV27 to TRBJ2-7; 10 bases line up with TRBD1. Specimen: peripheral blood, collected on day 0 of AZD1222 vaccination. CDR3 nucleotide sequence: TGTGCCAGCAGTTTATCAGGGACAGGGGATGCTCGATACGAGCAGTACTTC. Its translation: CASSLSGTGDARYEQYF.